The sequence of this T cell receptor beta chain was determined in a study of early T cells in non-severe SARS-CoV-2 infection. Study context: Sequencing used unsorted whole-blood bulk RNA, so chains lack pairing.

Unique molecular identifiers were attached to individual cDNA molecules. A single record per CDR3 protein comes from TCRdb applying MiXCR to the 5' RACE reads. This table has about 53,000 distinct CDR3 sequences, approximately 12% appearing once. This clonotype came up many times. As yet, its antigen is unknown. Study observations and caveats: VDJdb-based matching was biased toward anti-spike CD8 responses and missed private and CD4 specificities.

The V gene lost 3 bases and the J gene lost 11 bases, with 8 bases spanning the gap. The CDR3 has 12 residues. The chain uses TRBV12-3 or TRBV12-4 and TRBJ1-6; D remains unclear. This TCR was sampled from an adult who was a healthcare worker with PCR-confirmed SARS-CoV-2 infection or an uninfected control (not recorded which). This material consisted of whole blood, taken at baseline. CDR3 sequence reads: CASSFPFAPLHF. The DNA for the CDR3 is TGTGCCAGCAGTTTCCCCTTTGCACCCCTCCACTTT.